This T cell receptor beta chain is drawn from a study of T cell responses to AZD1222 COVID-19 vaccine. This CDR3 has 13 amino acids. Germline V lookup: CDR1 MNHNY, CDR2 SVGAGI (reference sequence). The ends were cut back, 7 bases at V and 6 bases at J, with 10 bases in the middle. Here immunoSEQ multiplex PCR was the method, and the copy in TCRdb shows in-frame clones only, minus some. The data show around 52,000 clones, approximately 86% seen once. This chain links TRBV6-6 with TRBJ1-6; D remains ambiguous. The receptor was derived from an adult in good health. The sequencing here drew on peripheral blood, taken on day 0 of AZD1222 vaccination. The CDR3 loop reads CASILQSNSPLHF. CDR3 sequence (DNA): TGTGCCAGCATCTTACAGAGTAATTCACCCCTCCACTTT.